Below, 29 T cell receptor beta chains from the same sample are listed, as sequenced in a study of T cell responses to AZD1222 COVID-19 vaccine (dated by TCRdb to the early 2020s). Libraries were constructed by the immunoSEQ multiplex PCR assay. TCRdb obtained this table from immuneACCESS and retained in-frame rearrangements with V and J assigned. These tables miss some clones; where compared with another copy, unresolved V genes account for less than half of the shortfall, and the remainder is unexplained. This sample has 73,000 or so clones in its table, and 60% to 85% of those were observed once. The ten largest clones add up to less than 50% of the sample. What this sample's time point label stands for: about 28 days (+/-7) after the second vaccine dose. The specimen was peripheral blood, collected 28 days after the second AZD1222 dose. These receptors were obtained from an adult who received the AZD1222 COVID-19 vaccine.

The J gene is TRBJ2-3, the V gene TRBV27; D not certain. This CDR3 has 15 residues. The germline V gene has CDR1 MNHEY and CDR2 SMNVEV (reference sequence). V dropped 5 bases and J dropped 6 bases, with 18 bases sitting between them. The CDR3 DNA reads as TGTGCCAGCAGTCCCAGTCCTCAACCCACCGATACGCAGTATTTT. Translated, it gives CASSPSPQPTDTQYF.

V and J are TRBV28 and TRBJ2-1, with a tentative D call TRBD2 (6 bases). This CDR3 is built from 15 residues. The germline V gene encodes CDR1 MDHEN and CDR2 SYDVKM. Trimming took off 0 bases at V and 0 bases at J, with 6 bases between the two ends. The CDR3 loop is CASSLWGGSYNEQFF. The CDR3 region has the DNA TGTGCCAGCAGTTTATGGGGAGGCTCCTACAATGAGCAGTTCTTC.

This clone was observed a handful of times. The chain is built from TRBV5-6 and TRBJ2-2; 11 nucleotides match TRBD2. V trimming: 4 bases; J trimming: 1 base; junction bases outside the gene matches: 3. CDR3 size: 16 residues. CDR1 and CDR2 (germline): SGHDT, YYEEEE. The CDR3 coding sequence is TGTGCCAGCAGCATTGGACTAGCGGGGAACACCGGGGAGCTGTTTTTT. Residues: CASSIGLAGNTGELFF.

The V gene is TRBV3-1 (or the pseudogene TRBV3-2), the J gene TRBJ2-1; TRBD2 matches 7 bases. This CDR3 spans 16 amino acids. The V and J ends lost 8 bases and 2 bases, in that order; junction bases with no gene match: 12. The germline V gene encodes CDR1 LGHDT and CDR2 YNNKEL (reference sequence). CDR3 sequence: CASGTLSGDAYNEQFF. The DNA of the CDR3 is TGTGCCAGCGGGACCCTCAGCGGGGACGCCTACAATGAGCAGTTCTTC.

In its sample, this clone was seen a few times. The rearrangement links TRBV11-2 to TRBJ2-3; D might be TRBD2 (6 bases). CDR3 length: 15 amino acids. Germline V gene data show CDR1 as SGHAT and CDR2 as FQNNGV. Trimming removed 2 bases at V and 1 base at J, with 10 bases between. The DNA of the CDR3 is TGTGCCAGCAGCTTAAGGGACTGGGGCACAGATACGCAGTATTTT. Translating it yields CASSLRDWGTDTQYF.

The rearrangement uses TRBV6-1 and TRBJ1-2, with TRBD1 as a possible D gene (5 bases). Germline CDR1 is MNHNS and CDR2 is SASEGT. The ends were cut back, 1 base at V and 4 bases at J, with 7 bases in the middle. The CDR3 is 13 amino acids. CDR3: CASSEVGAYGYTF. DNA of the CDR3: TGTGCCAGCAGTGAAGTCGGGGCCTATGGCTACACCTTC.

This clone was detected only a few times. The V call is TRBV5-1, the J call TRBJ1-4, with 7 bases that match TRBD1. The CDR3 has 15 residues. Germline CDR1 reads SGHRS; CDR2 reads YFSETQ. The V and J ends lost 2 bases and 2 bases, in that order; junction bases with no gene match: 3. The CDR3 DNA is TGCGCCAGCAGCTTCGACAGGGCCACTAATGAAAAACTGTTTTTT. Residues: CASSFDRATNEKLFF. Full variable domain (rest looked up from reference TRBV5-1 and TRBJ1-4): KAGVTQTPRYLIKTRGQQVTLSCSPISGHRSVSWYQQTPGQGLQFLFEYFSETQRNKGNFPGRFSGRQFSNSRSEMNVSTLELGDSALYLCASSFDRATNEKLFFGSGTQLSVL.

The chain links TRBV19 to TRBJ2-7; TRBD1 matches 9 bases. Trimming removed 4 bases from V and 3 bases from J; junction bases left unmatched: 4. This CDR3 has 14 residues. Germline V lookup: CDR1 LNHDA, CDR2 SQIVND (reference sequence). For the CDR3, the DNA is TGTGCCAGTAGTAGCCGGACAGGGGACTACGAGCAGTACTTC. It yields the protein CASSSRTGDYEQYF.

The J gene is TRBJ2-2, the V gene TRBV11-2, with 11 bases aligning to TRBD2. The germline V gene has CDR1 SGHAT and CDR2 FQNNGV. The CDR3 spans 19 residues. V lost 5 bases and J lost 0; bases outside the gene matches: 11. CDR3 sequence reads: CASSEGTSGLIANTGELFF. The CDR3 region has the DNA TGTGCCAGCAGCGAGGGGACTAGCGGCTTAATCGCGAACACCGGGGAGCTGTTTTTT.

The rearrangement uses TRBV5-6 and TRBJ1-5; D remains unclear. Germline V gene lookup returns CDR1 SGHDT and CDR2 YYEEEE. The CDR3 has 13 amino acids. Between the trimmed V and J ends, which lost 0 bases and 6 bases, there was a span of 7 bases. CDR3 nucleotide sequence: TGTGCCAGCAGCTTGGGCATAGGTCAGCCCCAGCATTTT. It encodes CASSLGIGQPQHF.

This chain joins TRBV9 and TRBJ2-3, with D tentatively TRBD1 (6 bases). CDR1 and CDR2 from the germline V gene are SGDLS and YYNGEE. The CDR3 sequence is 13 residues long. Trimming left V 0 bases short and J 6 bases short, with 8 bases between. This CDR3 is CASSVDRVDTQYF. In DNA form, the CDR3 reads TGTGCCAGCAGCGTAGACAGGGTGGATACGCAGTATTTT.

The V call is TRBV13, the J call TRBJ2-3, with D possibly being TRBD1 or TRBD2 (5 bases each). This CDR3 is 14 amino acids long. CDR1 and CDR2 from the germline V gene are PRHDT and FYEKMQ (reference sequence). The V end was cut by 7 bases, the J end by 5 bases, with 16 bases between. CDR3 DNA: TGTGCCAGCACGAGGGGCTACAACCTAGATACGCAGTATTTT. It encodes CASTRGYNLDTQYF.

The rearrangement joins TRBV7-8 to TRBJ1-5, with 11 bases identical to TRBD1. The V and J ends lost 2 bases and 3 bases, in that order; junction bases with no gene match: 3. CDR1 SGHVS and CDR2 FQNEAQ come from the germline V gene. This CDR3 has 16 amino acids. This CDR3 is CASSLRDRGDNQPQHF. CDR3 nucleotide sequence: TGTGCCAGCAGCTTAAGGGACAGGGGGGACAATCAGCCCCAGCATTTT.

The chain employs TRBV27 and TRBJ2-4; 13 positions match TRBD2. CDR1 and CDR2 (germline): MNHEY, SMNVEV (reference sequence). The CDR3 runs 13 residues. V shed 6 bases, J shed 16 bases, and the junction held 9 bases outside the gene matches. The CDR3 DNA sequence: TGTGCCAGCAGCCGTGGGACTAGCGGGGTGGTTTACTTC. Translation: CASSRGTSGVVYF.

The chain uses TRBV6-2 or TRBV6-3 and TRBJ1-2; 7 bases agree with TRBD1. The ends lost 5 bases at V and 4 bases at J; junction bases unmatched: 10. CDR3 size: 15 residues. Germline V gene data show CDR1 as MNHEY and CDR2 as SVGEGT. The CDR3 nucleotides read TGTGCCAGCAGTCCCACCGACAGGGTCCCCTATGGCTACACCTTC. Amino acids: CASSPTDRVPYGYTF.

This sequence joins TRBV5-1 and TRBJ2-5; 9 bases are shared with TRBD1. V dropped 0 bases and J dropped 6; count of bases not matched to a gene: 6. The CDR3 has 15 residues. The V gene's germline CDR1 is SGHRS and CDR2 YFSETQ. The DNA of the CDR3 is TGCGCCAGCAGCTTGGTCGGGACAGGGAGAAAGACCCAGTACTTC. Translation: CASSLVGTGRKTQYF.

The chain couples TRBV19 to TRBJ2-3; 7 bases fit TRBD1. Per the germline V gene, CDR1 is LNHDA and CDR2 is SQIVND (reference sequence). After removal of 1 base from V and 0 bases from J, the junction contained 4 bases not matched to a gene. The CDR3 loop spans 16 amino acids. In nucleotides, the CDR3 is TGTGCCAGTAGTATAGTCCGACAGGGCAGCACAGATACGCAGTATTTT. Residues: CASSIVRQGSTDTQYF.

The V and J genes are TRBV21-1 and TRBJ2-3; TRBD1, the table's D call, lacks a check against the DNA. TRBV21-1 is marked as a pseudogene. This CDR3 is 16 amino acids long. CDR3 loop: CASSRDTRGRTDTQYF. The CDR3 DNA reads as TGTGCCAGCAGTCGGGACACCCGGGGCCGGACAGATACGCAGTATTTT.

The chain uses TRBV24-1 and TRBJ2-2, with a tentative D call TRBD1 (6 bases). This CDR3 comprises 13 residues. The V end lost 9 bases, the J end lost 5 bases, and 12 bases lay between the germline ends. Per the germline V gene, CDR1 is KGHDR and CDR2 is SFDVKD. The CDR3 loop reads CATRDTGTGELFF. The CDR3 DNA sequence: TGTGCCACCCGGGACACGGGAACCGGGGAGCTGTTTTTT.

J is TRBJ2-2 and V is TRBV5-8; 7 positions agree with TRBD1. Germline-derived CDR1 and CDR2 are SGHTS and YDEGEE. This CDR3 is 12 amino acids long. V lost 4 bases and J lost 6; bases outside the gene matches: 0. This CDR3 is CASSQGAGELFF. CDR3 DNA: TGTGCCAGCAGCCAGGGGGCCGGGGAGCTGTTTTTT.

V is TRBV7-9 and J is TRBJ2-7; unclear D gene. This CDR3 region has 12 residues. CDR1 SEHNR and CDR2 FQNEAQ come from the germline V gene (reference sequence). Trimming removed 3 bases from V and 6 bases from J, with 9 bases in between. The CDR3 loop is CASSFRRGEQYF. CDR3 coding DNA: TGTGCCAGCAGCTTCAGGAGAGGCGAGCAGTACTTC.

This chain links TRBV28 with TRBJ2-3; D gene uncertain. The CDR3 consists of 11 residues. Trimming pared 4 bases from V and 2 bases from J, leaving 1 base between. Germline V CDR1 and CDR2: MDHEN, SYDVKM. CDR3 protein: CASSYTDTQYF. CDR3 sequence (DNA): TGTGCCAGCAGTTACACAGATACGCAGTATTTT.

The chain carries TRBV24-1 and TRBJ1-5; D uncertain. The germline V gene encodes CDR1 KGHDR and CDR2 SFDVKD. CDR3 length: 14 amino acids. Trimming left V 0 bases short and J 4 bases short, with 6 bases between. In nucleotides, the CDR3 is TGTGCCACCAGTGATTTGACGGGTAATCAGCCCCAGCATTTT. Translation: CATSDLTGNQPQHF.

This chain uses TRBV5-1 with TRBJ2-7; 11 nucleotides match TRBD1. The junction had 6 bases not matched to a gene; V was cut back by 4 bases and J by 3 bases. Germline assignment: CDR1 SGHRS and CDR2 YFSETQ. The CDR3 loop spans 15 amino acids. CDR3 DNA: TGCGCCAGCAGCCCGGGACAGGGGGATTTCTACGAGCAGTACTTC. Translation gives CASSPGQGDFYEQYF. Full variable domain (rest looked up from reference TRBV5-1 and TRBJ2-7): KAGVTQTPRYLIKTRGQQVTLSCSPISGHRSVSWYQQTPGQGLQFLFEYFSETQRNKGNFPGRFSGRQFSNSRSEMNVSTLELGDSALYLCASSPGQGDFYEQYFGPGTRLTVT.

The chain is built from TRBV28 and TRBJ2-5, with a weak D call TRBD2 (5 bases). V lost 4 bases to trimming and J lost 4 bases, with 13 bases between them. This CDR3 contains 14 residues. Germline lookup yields CDR1 MDHEN and CDR2 SYDVKM. CDR3 region: CASSSTSFGETQYF. Here the CDR3 DNA reads TGTGCCAGCAGTTCCACTAGTTTCGGAGAGACCCAGTACTTC. The whole variable domain, remainder taken from reference TRBV28 and TRBJ2-5, is DVKVTQSSRYLVKRTGEKVFLECVQDMDHENMFWYRQDPGLGLRLIYFSYDVKMKEKGDIPEGYSVSREKKERFSLILESASTNQTSMYLCASSSTSFGETQYFGPGTRLLVL.

The chain recombines TRBV6-5 with TRBJ2-7; D might be TRBD1 (5 bases). In germline, CDR1 is MNHEY, CDR2 SVGAGI. The length of the CDR3 is 15 residues. V lost 5 bases and J lost 2, with 16 bases in between. The CDR3 DNA reads as TGTGCCAGCAGTCAGAGGCAGGGATGGACCTACGAGCAGTACTTC. Protein sequence: CASSQRQGWTYEQYF.

This rearrangement joins TRBV7-9 to TRBJ1-6, with D unclear. This CDR3 spans 13 amino acids. V was trimmed by 3 bases and J by 7 bases, leaving 7 bases between them. Germline V gene lookup returns CDR1 SEHNR and CDR2 FQNEAQ (reference sequence). The CDR3 loop is CASSLGGNSPLHF. The CDR3 DNA is TGTGCCAGCAGCTTGGGCGGCAATTCACCCCTCCACTTT.

The CDR3 sequence: CASQRNQGEKLFF. As DNA, the CDR3 is TGTGCCAGCCAAAGGAATCAGGGTGAAAAACTGTTTTTT. The rearrangement uses TRBV5-6 and TRBJ1-4, with D tentatively TRBD1 (5 bases). Trimming removed 7 bases from V and 7 bases from J, with 14 bases in between. The CDR3 spans 13 residues. Germline-derived CDR1 and CDR2 are SGHDT and YYEEEE.

This clone was observed a few times. The J gene is TRBJ1-6, the V gene TRBV3-1 (or the pseudogene TRBV3-2), with TRBD1 identical over 10 bases. Unmatched junction bases numbered 2, after V lost 2 bases and J lost 7 bases. There are 15 residues in the CDR3. Germline CDR1 is LGHDT and CDR2 is YNNKEL (reference sequence). CDR3: CASSQLGQGNSPLHF. The CDR3 DNA reads as TGTGCCAGCAGCCAACTGGGACAGGGGAATTCACCCCTCCACTTT.